The clone carrying this T cell receptor beta chain ranks as medium-sized. No antigen is known for it. These data are taken from a study of immune heterogeneity within non-small cell lung tumors. Study details: It was found that the tumors were several squamous cell carcinomas, over eight non-squamous carcinomas and 1 not otherwise specified. Study-wide results and caveats: Across individual patients, the high-frequency T-cell receptor beta clonotypes were largely distinct.

The CDR3 runs 14 residues. The V and J ends lost 5 bases and 0 bases respectively, with 7 bases between them. Germline loops: CDR1 MNHEY, CDR2 SVGEGT. As template, the study used bulk tumor genomic DNA at 550 to 700 ng per sample. Surgical sampling yielded several biopsies per primary tumor (spaced far apart). Newly diagnosed with untreated non-small cell lung cancer, the patients underwent curative surgery. Sample donors consisted of newly diagnosed non-small cell lung cancer patients who were undergoing surgery with curative intent. Multiplex PCR employing 32 V and 13 J primers generated amplicons of the TCR beta CDR3. From the multiplex PCR reads, TCRdb called clonotypes with MiXCR, one entry per CDR3 protein. The table records fewer than 15,000 distinct CDR3 sequences, roughly 29% of them present only once.

Sequenced input: lung tumor tissue. This chain joins TRBV6-2 or TRBV6-3 and TRBJ2-2, with a weak D call TRBD2 (5 bases). The source is a man aged 40-49 years with non-small cell lung cancer. The CDR3, as DNA: TGTGCCAGCAGTGACTACTCGAACACCGGGGAGCTGTTTTTT. The encoded protein is CASSDYSNTGELFF.